These T cell receptor beta chains were read from a single sample in a study of cytomegalovirus exposure and HLA in healthy donors. The data were produced by immunoSEQ multiplex PCR, yet TCRdb's version contains in-frame clones alone and is incomplete. The table includes just under 80,000 clones, around 78% detected once. Sequenced: PBMCs. The origin of the receptors is a man between 35 and 55 years old in good health and CMV-seronegative. CDR3s include the opening cysteine and the closing phenylalanine or tryptophan. A D gene is named only where the DNA matches it firmly. Size is stated for part of the rows, as once, few or many counts, or as a class when the clone is expanded.

d_gene | j_gene | abundance | v_gene | CDR3nt | CDR3aa
. | TRBJ2-7 | . | TRBV6-1 | TGTGCCAGCAGTGTGAGGCTCTCCTACGAGCAGTACTTC | CASSVRLSYEQYF
TRBD1 | TRBJ2-7 | . | TRBV5-6 | TGTGCCAGCAGCCCCTCTGGGACAGGGGCCGAGCAGTACTTC | CASSPSGTGAEQYF
TRBD1 | TRBJ1-5 | once | TRBV10-1 | TGCGCCAGCAGTGCCGGGACAGGGATTCTTACTAATCAGCCCCAGCATTTT | CASSAGTGILTNQPQHF
. | TRBJ2-7 | once | TRBV7-8 | TGTGCCAGCAGCGCTCGGGAAGGAGGCGAGCAGTACTTC | CASSAREGGEQYF
TRBD1 | TRBJ1-5 | . | TRBV7-8 | TGTGCCAGCAGCCCCAGACAGGGAGACCTTCATCAGCCCCAGCATTTT | CASSPRQGDLHQPQHF
TRBD2 | TRBJ2-1 | . | TRBV6-1 | TGTGCCAGCAGTGCGGAGACTAGCGGGAGATCCTACAATGAGCAGTTCTTC | CASSAETSGRSYNEQFF
. | TRBJ1-1 | . | TRBV2 | TGTGCCAGCAGCCAGGGGACATCTCATTTCTTT | CASSQGTSHFF
. | TRBJ1-1 | . | TRBV29-1 | TGCAGCGTACTCGATGGCACTGAAGCTTTCTTT | CSVLDGTEAFF
. | TRBJ1-5 | few | TRBV28 | TGTGCCAGCAGTTTATTGGGGGGTTTGAATCAGCCCCAGCATTTT | CASSLLGGLNQPQHF
TRBD1 | TRBJ1-3 | . | TRBV10-3 | TGTGCCATCAGTGAGTCGACAGGGGGCAGCTCTGGAAACACCATATATTTT | CAISESTGGSSGNTIYF
. | TRBJ1-1 | . | TRBV7-9 | TGTGCCAGCAGCTCCCTAGCCAGGCAAAGGGCTTTCTTT | CASSSLARQRAFF
. | TRBJ2-3 | . | TRBV5-1 | TGCGCCAGCAGCTTGGATACAGGGCCAGATACGCAGTATTTT | CASSLDTGPDTQYF
TRBD2 | TRBJ2-5 | . | TRBV28 | TGTGCCAGCAACGGACTAGCGGGAGAGGTGGAGACCCAGTACTTC | CASNGLAGEVETQYF
TRBD1 | TRBJ2-1 | few | TRBV5-4 | TGTGCCAGCAGCCCTGGACAGGGCCTCTACAATGAGCAGTTCTTC | CASSPGQGLYNEQFF
. | TRBJ2-1 | . | TRBV6-1 | TGTGCCAGCAGTGAGGCAAACTTAGCGGCCCGACCCCCCAATGAGCAGTTCTTC | CASSEANLAARPPNEQFF
. | TRBJ1-1 | . | TRBV28 | TGTGCCAGCGCCGAGGGAGGGGGGACTGAAGCTTTCTTT | CASAEGGGTEAFF
. | TRBJ2-1 | . | TRBV10-2 | TGCGCCAGCAGAGGGGCCGCCAATGAGCAGTTCTTC | CASRGAANEQFF
. | TRBJ2-3 | few | TRBV11-2 | TGTGCCAGCAGCTCTAATCCAGGGGGCACAGATACGCAGTATTTT | CASSSNPGGTDTQYF